The 17 T cell receptor beta chains listed next were all sequenced from one sample in a study of blood T cell repertoires in COVID-19. Profiling relied on immunoSEQ multiplex PCR, and the TCRdb table lists in-frame clones only, not all of them. The profile shows around 50,000 clones, around four fifths of them singletons. Sequencing was done on a sample of peripheral blood. The source of these receptors is a human donor in a cohort sampled during active COVID-19.

The V gene is TRBV4-3, the J gene TRBJ1-2; D is ambiguous. V was trimmed by 0 bases and J by 4 bases, leaving 9 bases between them. CDR3 size: 14 residues. Germline CDR1 is LGHNA and CDR2 is YSLEER. CDR3 sequence: CASSQDTIAYGYTF. DNA of the CDR3: TGCGCCAGCAGCCAAGATACAATCGCCTATGGCTACACCTTC.

A note on this clone: One junction end does not reproduce the germline sequence, and a read error may be involved. The chain uses TRBV18 and TRBJ2-7; 8 nucleotides match TRBD1. The CDR3 sequence is 12 residues long. Germline lookup yields CDR1 KGHSH and CDR2 LQKENI. The DNA of the CDR3 is TGTGCCAGCTCACCGGGGACGGGACAGGAATTCTTC. Translating gives CASSPGTGQEFF.

The chain carries TRBV29-1 and TRBJ1-2; D call uncertain. CDR3 length equals 12 residues. The germline V and J ends were trimmed by 4 bases and 2 bases, with 8 bases remaining between them. CDR1 is SQVTM, CDR2 ANQGSEA, per germline. CDR3 amino acids: CSVGGLNYGYTF. DNA for the CDR3: TGCAGCGTTGGCGGGCTCAACTATGGCTACACCTTC.

This rearrangement joins TRBV18 to TRBJ1-3; no clear D gene. Looked up from germline, CDR1 is KGHSH and CDR2 is LQKENI. The CDR3 consists of 13 residues. V was pared by 3 bases and J by 2 bases, with 5 bases between. The CDR3 nucleotides read TGTGCCAGCTCACCCGGAGCTGGAAACACCATATATTTT. It specifies CASSPGAGNTIYF. Using reference TRBV18 and TRBJ1-3 for the parts outside the CDR3, the full variable domain is NAGVMQNPRHLVRRRGQEARLRCSPMKGHSHVYWYRQLPEEGLKFMVYLQKENIIDESGMPKERFSAEFPKEGPSILRIQQVVRGDSAAYFCASSPGAGNTIYFGEGSWLTVV.

The V and J genes are TRBV11-2 and TRBJ2-1; 11 bases match TRBD2. The V and J ends lost 4 bases and 10 bases, in that order; junction bases with no gene match: 12. CDR3 length: 16 amino acids. From germline, CDR1 is SGHAT and CDR2 FQNNGV. CDR3 in DNA: TGTGCCAGCAGCTCGCCCGGGACTAGCGGTCTTCGAGAGCAGTTCTTC. This gives the protein CASSSPGTSGLREQFF.

In its sample, this clone was seen a few times. The chain links TRBV6-5 to TRBJ1-1, with a possible D match to TRBD1 (6 bases). Germline V gene lookup returns CDR1 MNHEY and CDR2 SVGAGI. V lost 6 bases and J lost 7, with 12 bases in between. The CDR3 loop spans 12 amino acids. Written as DNA, the CDR3 is TGTGCCAGCAGCCGCAACAGGGATGAAGCTTTCTTT. Its protein is CASSRNRDEAFF.

The J gene is TRBJ1-3, the V gene TRBV21-1. TRBV21-1 is a listed pseudogene. The CDR3 is made up of 18 amino acids. The CDR3 protein is CASSKLRGWSISGNTIYF. CDR3 DNA: TGTGCCAGCAGCAAATTGCGGGGTTGGTCTATCTCTGGAAACACCATATATTTT.

This clone was recorded once. The rearrangement links TRBV3-1 (or the pseudogene TRBV3-2) to TRBJ1-4; 7 nucleotides match TRBD1. CDR1 is LGHDT and CDR2 is YNNKEL in the germline V gene (reference sequence). The ends lost 4 bases at V and 0 bases at J; junction bases unmatched: 8. The CDR3 covers 17 residues. CDR3 amino acids: CASSPRQGAATNEKLFF. The CDR3 DNA is TGTGCCAGCAGCCCCCGACAGGGCGCTGCAACTAATGAAAAACTGTTTTTT.

The chain combines TRBV13 with TRBJ1-5; a weak D match, TRBD1 (5 bases). From germline, CDR1 is PRHDT and CDR2 FYEKMQ (reference sequence). The CDR3 totals 14 residues. V dropped 4 bases and J dropped 3 bases, with 10 bases sitting between them. In nucleotides, the CDR3 is TGTGCCAGCAGCTCCGGCGGGGCCAATCAGCCCCAGCATTTT. Protein: CASSSGGANQPQHF.

The chain carries TRBV4-1 and TRBJ2-1; TRBD2 matches at 12 bases. Germline-derived CDR1 and CDR2 are MGHRA and YSYEKL. The CDR3 length is 18 residues. Germline trimming cut 3 bases from V and 0 bases from J; bases unmatched to any gene: 6. The CDR3 reads CASSHQASGGASYNEQFF. The CDR3 nucleotides are TGCGCCAGCAGCCATCAGGCTAGCGGGGGGGCCTCCTACAATGAGCAGTTCTTC.

The chain is built from TRBV5-4 and TRBJ2-1; D call uncertain. The CDR3 loop spans 13 amino acids. The V end was cut by 0 bases, the J end by 4 bases, with 5 bases between. Germline assignment: CDR1 SGHNT and CDR2 YYREEE (reference sequence). Written as DNA, the CDR3 is TGTGCCAGCAGCTTGGCACTGTACAATGAGCAGTTCTTC. Protein sequence: CASSLALYNEQFF.

The chain's CDR3 is CASSSRFGTDTQYF. CDR3 nucleotide sequence: TGTGCCAGCAGCTCCCGCTTCGGTACAGATACGCAGTATTTT. The rearrangement uses TRBV7-2 and TRBJ2-3; no clear D gene. This CDR3 comprises 14 residues. Trimming took 4 bases from V and 3 from J, leaving 11 bases between them. The germline gives CDR1 SGHTA, CDR2 FQGNSA.

The chain joins TRBV11-2 to TRBJ2-2; no definite D call. This CDR3 region has 15 residues. V lost 3 bases to trimming and J lost 3 bases, with 11 bases between them. Germline V lookup: CDR1 SGHAT, CDR2 FQNNGV. The CDR3 DNA is TGTGCCAGCAGCTTTGTGTTGAGTTACACCGGGGAGCTGTTTTTT. Translated: CASSFVLSYTGELFF.

The V call is TRBV18, the J call TRBJ2-1; 7 bases agree with TRBD2. Germline V CDR1 and CDR2: KGHSH, LQKENI. Trimming cost V 8 bases and J 1 base; bases outside gene matches: 8. CDR3 length: 15 amino acids. The CDR3 sequence is CASQRSGESYNEQFF. CDR3 in DNA: TGTGCCAGCCAACGGAGCGGGGAGTCCTACAATGAGCAGTTCTTC.

The chain is built from TRBV2 and TRBJ1-1; D remains unclear. V was trimmed by 7 bases and J by 1 base, leaving 10 bases between them. The CDR3 loop spans 13 amino acids. Per germline, CDR1 SNHLY and CDR2 FYNNEI. For the CDR3, the DNA is TGTGCCAGCATGAGGGAGACGAACACTGAAGCTTTCTTT. Its translation: CASMRETNTEAFF.

The chain recombines TRBV2 with TRBJ2-3; 8 nucleotides align to TRBD1. The germline V gene has CDR1 SNHLY and CDR2 FYNNEI. J lost 6 bases, V lost 7 bases, and 15 bases had no gene match. The CDR3 is 16 residues long. The CDR3: CASIRVGTGAVDTQYF. CDR3 nucleotides: TGTGCCAGCATTCGTGTCGGGACAGGTGCTGTGGATACGCAGTATTTT.

With regard to this clone: The same CDR3 also results from other DNA sequences found in this sample. As DNA, the CDR3 is TGCGCCAGCAGCTTCACAGGCTTGAATCAGCCCCAGCATTTT. This encodes CASSFTGLNQPQHF. V gene TRBV5-1 combines with J gene TRBJ1-5; TRBD1 might be the D (5 bases). The CDR3 contains 14 residues. The V gene lost 2 bases and the J gene lost 4 bases, with 10 bases spanning the gap. The germline V gene has CDR1 SGHRS and CDR2 YFSETQ.